This T cell receptor beta chain derives from a study of cytomegalovirus exposure and HLA in healthy donors. Overall study findings and caveats: Specific recognition of CMV antigens was confirmed in vitro for three chains (all CMV-associated). Common viral pathogens (according to a later analysis) appeared linked to several of the most significant clusters. Rates of TCR association differed by HLA locus in a later analysis, with DRB1 highest and HLA-C lowest.

This clone appeared once. Antigen unknown. Per germline, CDR1 SGHDT and CDR2 YYEEEE. V lost 4 bases and J 4 bases, leaving 14 bases between the germline ends. The CDR3 extends over 14 amino acids. Amplification used 60 Vbeta primers and 13 Jbeta primers. Clones were sequenced by immunoSEQ multiplex PCR, and TCRdb holds only the in-frame ones, with some missing. The data hold about 120,000 clones, with 78% observed a single time. The receptor's source is a man aged 25-40 years in good health and CMV-seropositive. The sequenced sample was PBMCs. The genes are TRBV5-6 and TRBJ1-1; TRBD1 might be the D (5 bases). CDR3 sequence reads: CASSIYNQGTEAFF. As DNA, the CDR3 is TGTGCCAGCAGCATCTACAACCAGGGCACTGAAGCTTTCTTT.